The 3 T cell receptor beta chains below were found in one sample sequenced in a study of cytomegalovirus exposure and HLA in healthy donors (dated by TCRdb to 2016 to 2017). The library was built by means of the immunoSEQ multiplex PCR assay. For the multiplex PCR, a mixture combining 60 forward primers for TCR Vbeta segments and 13 reverse primers for TCR Jbeta segments was used. Imported from immuneACCESS, the table was reduced by TCRdb to in-frame sequences with V and J called. These copies leave out some clones; in studies compared against another copy, an unresolved V gene accounts for under half, and the cause of the remainder is not known. This sample holds more than 95,000 clones; approximately 78% were observed only once. The top ten hold 6.3% of the sample. The specimen sequenced was PBMCs. The receptors derive from a middle-aged woman in good health and CMV-seronegative.

The chain uses TRBV5-1 and TRBJ2-7, with a weak D call TRBD1 (6 bases). The germline CDR1 and CDR2 sequences are SGHRS and YFSETQ. Trimming shortened V by 2 bases and J by 6 bases, and 15 bases separated the two germline ends. CDR3 length: 14 amino acids. The CDR3 loop is CASSFVRGSFEQYF. The CDR3 nucleotides read TGCGCCAGCAGCTTTGTCAGGGGATCGTTCGAGCAGTACTTC.

The chain employs TRBV5-1 and TRBJ2-7; D might be TRBD2 (5 bases). The germline V and J ends were trimmed by 2 bases and 3 bases, with 12 bases remaining between them. This CDR3 is 14 amino acids long. Germline V CDR1 and CDR2: SGHRS, YFSETQ. The CDR3 sequence: CASSFGPRGYEQYF. The CDR3 DNA sequence: TGCGCCAGCAGCTTCGGTCCCCGGGGCTACGAGCAGTACTTC.

This clone came up once. The chain couples TRBV7-2 to TRBJ2-7; 12 nucleotides agree with TRBD2. The CDR3 loop spans 19 amino acids. J was trimmed by 1 base and V by 5 bases; bases with no gene match: 15. Germline values: CDR1 SGHTA, CDR2 FQGNSA. This chain's CDR3 is CASSHPTSGRFRESYEQYF. CDR3 DNA: TGTGCCAGCAGCCACCCGACTAGCGGGAGATTTAGGGAGTCCTACGAGCAGTACTTC.